The next 17 T cell receptor beta chains were all read from a single sample in a study of blood T cell repertoires in COVID-19. Clones were sequenced by immunoSEQ multiplex PCR, and TCRdb holds only the in-frame ones, with some missing. The data hold about 220,000 clones, with roughly 84% observed a single time. Sequenced material: peripheral blood. All receptors come from a woman older than 75 with acute or convalescent COVID-19.

V and J are TRBV9 and TRBJ2-7; tentatively, D is TRBD2 (6 bases). Trimming cost V 4 bases and J 2 bases, with 13 bases left between them. Germline loops: CDR1 SGDLS, CDR2 YYNGEE. CDR3 size: 14 residues. CDR3 in amino acids: CASSPGVLAYEQYF. The CDR3 bases are TGTGCCAGCAGCCCGGGGGTATTGGCCTACGAGCAGTACTTC.

V is TRBV4-1 and J is TRBJ1-2; TRBD1 matches at 8 bases. The CDR3 length is 16 residues. CDR1 MGHRA and CDR2 YSYEKL come from the germline V gene. After removal of 1 base from V and 6 bases from J, the junction contained 10 bases not matched to a gene. CDR3 in DNA: TGCGCCAGCAGCCAAGTTCCCCGGACAGGGAGTAATGGCTACACCTTC. Translation: CASSQVPRTGSNGYTF.

The J gene is TRBJ1-1, the V gene TRBV6-5; D gene unclear. Germline lookup yields CDR1 MNHEY and CDR2 SVGAGI. The V end was cut by 6 bases, the J end by 1 base, with 15 bases between. The CDR3 sequence is 15 residues long. The chain's CDR3 is CASSPGNKGNTEAFF. CDR3 in DNA: TGTGCCAGCAGCCCGGGGAACAAGGGGAACACTGAAGCTTTCTTT.

The rearrangement joins TRBV7-2 to TRBJ2-1; D is perhaps TRBD2 (6 bases). The CDR3 spans 16 residues. CDR1 is SGHTA and CDR2 is FQGNSA in the germline V gene. Trimming removed 4 bases from V and 0 bases from J, with 13 bases in between. This CDR3 reads CASSSAGGFSYNEQFF. The CDR3, as DNA: TGTGCCAGCAGCTCCGCTGGAGGGTTCTCCTACAATGAGCAGTTCTTC.

The CDR3 sequence: CASGQNQPQHF. CDR3 DNA sequence: TGTGCCAGCGGACAAAATCAGCCCCAGCATTTT. The chain combines TRBV6-4 with TRBJ1-5; D is perhaps TRBD1 (5 bases). This CDR3 has 11 amino acids. Germline V gives CDR1 MRHNA, CDR2 SNTAGT. Trimming stripped 8 bases from V and 4 bases from J, with 6 bases between.

This chain joins TRBV5-5 and TRBJ2-1, with D unclear. Germline lookup yields CDR1 SGHKS and CDR2 YYEKEE (reference sequence). V was pared by 0 bases and J by 4 bases, with 11 bases between. There are 15 residues in the CDR3. The CDR3 is CASSLVSGIYNEQFF. The DNA for the CDR3 is TGTGCCAGCAGCTTGGTTTCAGGAATATACAATGAGCAGTTCTTC.

The chain joins TRBV14 to TRBJ1-1; tentative D call: TRBD1 (6 bases). In germline, CDR1 is SGHDN, CDR2 FVKESK. The CDR3 runs to 14 residues. Trimming removed 5 bases from V and 4 bases from J, with 14 bases in between. The CDR3 loop reads CASSRDPGATEAFF. In DNA, the CDR3 is TGTGCCAGCAGCAGGGACCCAGGGGCCACTGAAGCTTTCTTT.

The genes are TRBV5-5 and TRBJ2-2; TRBD2 agrees at 8 bases. The V gene's germline CDR1 is SGHKS and CDR2 YYEKEE (reference sequence). The trim removed 1 base at V and 4 bases at J, leaving 6 bases unmatched. CDR3 length: 16 amino acids. The chain's CDR3 is CASSLSGGVGTGELFF. CDR3 nucleotides: TGTGCCAGCAGCTTGAGCGGGGGAGTTGGCACCGGGGAGCTGTTTTTT.

The V and J genes are TRBV10-3 and TRBJ1-1; 7 bases agree with TRBD1. The ends lost 10 bases at V and 0 bases at J; junction bases unmatched: 5. CDR1 is ENHRY, CDR2 SYGVKD, per germline. The CDR3 has 13 amino acids. The CDR3 sequence is CATNRGLNTEAFF. CDR3 DNA: TGTGCCACTAACAGGGGACTGAACACTGAAGCTTTCTTT.

The chain recombines TRBV2 with TRBJ1-2, with 7 bases lining up with TRBD1. The germline V gene encodes CDR1 SNHLY and CDR2 FYNNEI. CDR3 length: 13 residues. V lost 6 bases and J lost 8; bases outside the gene matches: 9. CDR3 DNA: TGTGCCAGCAGGATGACAGGGCTCGGAGGCTACACCTTC. Its protein product is CASRMTGLGGYTF.

This chain uses TRBV24-1 with TRBJ1-4; tentative D call: TRBD1 (6 bases). V shed 3 bases and J shed 8 bases, with 15 bases lying between them. The length of the CDR3 is 15 residues. CDR1 and CDR2 (germline): KGHDR, SFDVKD. The CDR3 nucleotides are TGTGCCACCAGTGATGGGGACACCGGGAGGGAAAAACTGTTTTTT. Its translation is CATSDGDTGREKLFF.

This clone was recorded once. This chain links TRBV9 with TRBJ1-1; a possible D gene is TRBD1 (6 bases). The CDR3 length is 16 residues. Trimming removed 0 bases from V and 3 bases from J, with 15 bases in between. Germline V gene lookup returns CDR1 SGDLS and CDR2 YYNGEE. The CDR3 loop reads CASSVEGDWTYTEAFF. The CDR3 nucleotides read TGTGCCAGCAGCGTAGAGGGGGATTGGACGTACACTGAAGCTTTCTTT.

This clone was seen just once. The chain joins TRBV30 to TRBJ1-5, with 8 bases aligning to TRBD1. Germline lookup yields CDR1 GTSNPN and CDR2 SVGIG (reference sequence). Trimming cost V 3 bases and J 7 bases; bases outside gene matches: 5. The CDR3 is 13 amino acids. The CDR3, as DNA: TGTGCCTGGAGCACAGGGGGTACGCAGCCCCAGCATTTT. Residues: CAWSTGGTQPQHF.

V gene TRBV30 combines with J gene TRBJ2-3; 8 nucleotides line up with TRBD2. From germline, CDR1 is GTSNPN and CDR2 SVGIG (reference sequence). V was clipped by 0 bases and J by 4 bases; unmatched bases: 0. This CDR3 contains 13 residues. DNA for the CDR3: TGTGCCTGGAGTGTACTAGCGGCAGATACGCAGTATTTT. Translated: CAWSVLAADTQYF.

The chain uses TRBV2 and TRBJ2-3; 15 bases agree with TRBD2. The CDR3 is 15 amino acids. The germline CDR1 and CDR2 sequences are SNHLY and FYNNEI. The J segment lost 8 bases and the V segment lost 6 bases, leaving 6 bases of the junction unmatched. The CDR3, as DNA: TGTGCCAGCAGGGGCGGGACTAGCGGGGGGCCTACGCAGTATTTT. Translated, it gives CASRGGTSGGPTQYF.

V usage is TRBV7-8 and J usage is TRBJ2-7; D is possibly TRBD1 (5 bases). This CDR3 is built from 12 residues. The V gene's germline CDR1 is SGHVS and CDR2 FQNEAQ. V was trimmed by 6 bases and J by 2 bases, leaving 8 bases between them. The CDR3 here is CASRRGTYEQYF. Written as DNA, the CDR3 is TGTGCCAGCAGAAGGGGTACCTACGAGCAGTACTTC.

The chain uses TRBV7-2 and TRBJ1-2, with 10 bases that match TRBD1. Germline V gives CDR1 SGHTA, CDR2 FQGNSA. The CDR3 covers 15 residues. The V and J ends lost 2 bases and 7 bases, in that order; junction bases with no gene match: 7. The DNA of the CDR3 is TGTGCCAGCAGCTTAATCCGGACAGGGGGTCCTGGCTACACCTTC. Translation: CASSLIRTGGPGYTF.